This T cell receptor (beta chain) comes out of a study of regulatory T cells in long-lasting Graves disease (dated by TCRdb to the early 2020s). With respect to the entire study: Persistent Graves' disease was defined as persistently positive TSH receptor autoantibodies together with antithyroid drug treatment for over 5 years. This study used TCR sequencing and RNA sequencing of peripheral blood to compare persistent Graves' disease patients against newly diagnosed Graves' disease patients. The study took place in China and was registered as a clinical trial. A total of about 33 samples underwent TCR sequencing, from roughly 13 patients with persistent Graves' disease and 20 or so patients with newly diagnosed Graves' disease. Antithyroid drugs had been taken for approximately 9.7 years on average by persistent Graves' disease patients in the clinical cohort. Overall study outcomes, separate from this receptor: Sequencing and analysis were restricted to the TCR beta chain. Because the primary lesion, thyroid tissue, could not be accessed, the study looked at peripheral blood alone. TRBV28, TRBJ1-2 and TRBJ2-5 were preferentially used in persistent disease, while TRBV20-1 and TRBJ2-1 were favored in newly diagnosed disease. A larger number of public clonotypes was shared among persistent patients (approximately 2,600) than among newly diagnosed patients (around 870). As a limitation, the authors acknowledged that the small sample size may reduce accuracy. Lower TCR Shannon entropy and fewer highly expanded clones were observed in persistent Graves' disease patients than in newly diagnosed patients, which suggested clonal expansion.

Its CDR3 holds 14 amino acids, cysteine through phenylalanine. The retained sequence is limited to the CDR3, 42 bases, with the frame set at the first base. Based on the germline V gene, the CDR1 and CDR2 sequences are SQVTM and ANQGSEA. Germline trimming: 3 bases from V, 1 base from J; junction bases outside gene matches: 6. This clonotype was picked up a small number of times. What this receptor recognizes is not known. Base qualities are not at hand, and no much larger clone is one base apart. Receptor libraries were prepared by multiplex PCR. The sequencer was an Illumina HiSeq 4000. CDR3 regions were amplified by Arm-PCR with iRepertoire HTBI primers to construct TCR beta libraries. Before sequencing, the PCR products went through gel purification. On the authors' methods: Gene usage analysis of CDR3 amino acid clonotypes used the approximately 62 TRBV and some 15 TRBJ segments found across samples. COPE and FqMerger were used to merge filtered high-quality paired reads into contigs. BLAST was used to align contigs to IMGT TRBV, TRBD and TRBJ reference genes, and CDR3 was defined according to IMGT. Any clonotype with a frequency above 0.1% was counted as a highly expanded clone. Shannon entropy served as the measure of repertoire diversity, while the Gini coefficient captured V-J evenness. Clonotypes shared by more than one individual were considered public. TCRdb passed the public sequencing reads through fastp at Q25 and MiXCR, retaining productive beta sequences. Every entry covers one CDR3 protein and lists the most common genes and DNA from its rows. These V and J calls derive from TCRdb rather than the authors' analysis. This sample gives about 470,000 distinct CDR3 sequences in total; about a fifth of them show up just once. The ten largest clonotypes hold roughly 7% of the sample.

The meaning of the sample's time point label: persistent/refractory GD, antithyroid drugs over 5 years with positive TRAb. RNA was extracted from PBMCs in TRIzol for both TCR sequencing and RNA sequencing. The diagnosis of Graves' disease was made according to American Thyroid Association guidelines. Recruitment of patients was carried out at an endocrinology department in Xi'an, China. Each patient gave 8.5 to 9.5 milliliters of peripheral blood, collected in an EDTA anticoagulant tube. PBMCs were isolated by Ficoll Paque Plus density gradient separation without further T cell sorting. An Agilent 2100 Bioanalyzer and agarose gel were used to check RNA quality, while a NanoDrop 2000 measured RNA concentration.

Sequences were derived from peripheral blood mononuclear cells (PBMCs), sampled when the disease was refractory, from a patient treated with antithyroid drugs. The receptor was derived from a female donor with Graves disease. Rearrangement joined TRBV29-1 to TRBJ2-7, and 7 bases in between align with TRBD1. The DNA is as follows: TGCAGCGTTGAGGAGACAGGGCCTTCCTACGAGCAGTACTTC. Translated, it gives CSVEETGPSYEQYF.